This T cell receptor beta chain appears in the sequencing data of a study of shared T cell receptors in the human thymus. The repertoire was sequenced with immunoSEQ multiplex PCR; TCRdb's copy has only in-frame clones and lacks some. This repertoire shows hundreds of thousands of clones, roughly 94% found once; its top ten account for 0.015% to 0.02%. The V gene lost 1 base and the J gene lost 2 bases, with 13 bases spanning the gap. Germline CDR1 reads LGHNA; CDR2 reads YNFKEQ. This CDR3 has 16 residues. Sequencing was performed on thymocytes. The TCR originated in a human donor. This rearrangement joins TRBV4-2 to TRBJ2-3; perhaps TRBD2 as D (6 bases). Here the CDR3 DNA reads TGTGCCAGCAGCCAAGTTGAAGGACTAACCACAGATACGCAGTATTTT. Its translation is CASSQVEGLTTDTQYF.